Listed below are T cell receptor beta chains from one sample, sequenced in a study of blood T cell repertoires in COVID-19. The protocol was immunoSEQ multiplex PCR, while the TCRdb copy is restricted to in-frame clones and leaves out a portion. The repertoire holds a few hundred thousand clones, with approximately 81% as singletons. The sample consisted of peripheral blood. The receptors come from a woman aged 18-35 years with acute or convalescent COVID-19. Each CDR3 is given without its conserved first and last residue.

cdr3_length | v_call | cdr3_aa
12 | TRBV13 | ASSPGQVDSPLH
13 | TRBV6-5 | ASRATGTSNTEAF
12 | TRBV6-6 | ASDASGSGEKLF
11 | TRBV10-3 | AISESTLYEQY
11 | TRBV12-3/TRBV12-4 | ASSLPVREKLF
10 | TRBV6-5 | ASSYRDSEAF
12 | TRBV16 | ASSQGGLNQPQH
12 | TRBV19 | ASSPSGSSYEQY
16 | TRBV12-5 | ASGLDSRLAGGSDEQF
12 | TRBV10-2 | ASRESVSYNEQF
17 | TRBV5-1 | ASSWGLAGGLYLADTQY
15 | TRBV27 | ASRPNPLRGQGYGYT
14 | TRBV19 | ASKKNPGGKVYEQY
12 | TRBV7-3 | ASSAQGADSPLH